Listed below are T cell receptor beta chains from one sample, sequenced in a study of response to subunit inactivated influenza vaccine. MiXCR was run by TCRdb on the RT-PCR reads, yielding one entry per CDR3 protein. Altogether around 650,000 distinct CDR3 sequences are present, 15% to 19% being singletons, with the ten largest covering about 9.9%. This sample comprised PBMCs from blood, obtained 12 days after vaccination. The receptors originated from a man aged 50 to 59 who received an inactivated influenza vaccine. CDR3s include the opening cysteine and the closing phenylalanine or tryptophan. Each record gives: J gene, D gene, clone size, V gene, CDR3 protein, CDR3 DNA. The D gene is left open where the match is weak. A row's size may be missing; if present it is once, few, many or a size class.

J: TRBJ2-5
D: TRBD2
size: few
V: TRBV11-2
CDR3: CASSPGTSGKQETQYF
DNA: TGTGCCAGCAGCCCGGGGACTAGCGGAAAACAAGAGACCCAGTACTTC

J: TRBJ2-2
D: NA
size: many
V: TRBV24-1
CDR3: CATSVGGELFF
DNA: TGTGCCACCAGTGTCGGCGGGGAGCTGTTTTTT

J: TRBJ1-1
D: NA
size: few
V: TRBV2
CDR3: CASSETSTEAFF
DNA: TGTGCCAGCAGTGAGACTTCCACTGAAGCTTTCTTT

J: TRBJ2-2
D: NA
size: many
V: TRBV6-1
CDR3: CASRRGSPGELFF
DNA: TGTGCCAGCAGACGAGGGAGTCCCGGGGAGCTGTTTTTT

J: TRBJ2-1
D: NA
size: few
V: TRBV2
CDR3: CASSDQRMSSYNEQFF
DNA: TGTGCCAGCAGTGACCAGCGGATGAGCTCCTACAATGAGCAGTTCTTC

J: TRBJ1-1
D: TRBD1
size: few
V: TRBV3-1
CDR3: CASSQGGGAGNTEAFF
DNA: TGTGCCAGCAGCCAAGGAGGGGGCGCGGGGAACACTGAAGCTTTCTTT

J: TRBJ1-1
D: NA
size: few
V: TRBV6-1
CDR3: CASRTNQGSSEAFF
DNA: TGTGCCAGCAGGACCAATCAAGGGTCTTCTGAAGCTTTCTTT

J: TRBJ2-5
D: NA
size: few
V: TRBV19
CDR3: CASSMGWNAQETQYF
DNA: TGTGCCAGTAGTATGGGTTGGAATGCGCAAGAGACCCAGTACTTC

J: TRBJ2-1
D: NA
size: NA
V: TRBV11-2
CDR3: CASRRNNEQFF
DNA: TGTGCCAGCAGACGTAACAATGAGCAGTTCTTC

J: TRBJ2-1
D: NA
size: few
V: TRBV6-2/TRBV6-3
CDR3: CASFRDGGSSYNEQFF
DNA: TGTGCCAGCTTTAGGGACGGAGGGAGCTCCTACAATGAGCAGTTCTTC